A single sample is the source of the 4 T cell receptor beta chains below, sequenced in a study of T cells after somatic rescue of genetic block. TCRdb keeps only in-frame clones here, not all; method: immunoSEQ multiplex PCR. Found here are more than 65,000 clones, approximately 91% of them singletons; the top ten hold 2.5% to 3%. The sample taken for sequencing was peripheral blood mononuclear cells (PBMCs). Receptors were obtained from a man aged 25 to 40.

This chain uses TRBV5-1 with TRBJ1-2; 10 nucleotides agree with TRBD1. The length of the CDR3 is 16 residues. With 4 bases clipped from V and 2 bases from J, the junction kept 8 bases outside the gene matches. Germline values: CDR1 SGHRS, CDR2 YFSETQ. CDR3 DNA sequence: TGCGCCAGCAGCCCGGGGACAGGGGCCCCCAACTATGGCTACACCTTC. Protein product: CASSPGTGAPNYGYTF.

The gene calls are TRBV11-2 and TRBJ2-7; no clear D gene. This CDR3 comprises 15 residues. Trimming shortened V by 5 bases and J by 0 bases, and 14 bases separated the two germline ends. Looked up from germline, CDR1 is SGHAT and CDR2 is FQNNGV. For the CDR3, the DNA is TGTGCCAGCAGCAAGCCGACGGGTACCTCCTACGAGCAGTACTTC. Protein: CASSKPTGTSYEQYF.

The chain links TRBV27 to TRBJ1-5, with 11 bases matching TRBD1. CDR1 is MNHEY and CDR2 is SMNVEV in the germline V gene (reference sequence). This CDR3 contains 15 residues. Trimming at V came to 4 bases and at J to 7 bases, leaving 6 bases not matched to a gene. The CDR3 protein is CASSSRTGGGQPQHF. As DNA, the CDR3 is TGTGCCAGCAGTTCGCGGACAGGGGGCGGACAGCCCCAGCATTTT.

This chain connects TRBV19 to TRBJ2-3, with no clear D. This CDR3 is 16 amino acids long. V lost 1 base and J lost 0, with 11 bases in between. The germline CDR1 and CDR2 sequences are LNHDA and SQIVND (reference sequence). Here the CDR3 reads CASSIVATSSTDTQYF. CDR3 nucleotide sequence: TGTGCCAGTAGTATAGTTGCGACCTCTAGCACAGATACGCAGTATTTT.